The clone carrying this T cell receptor (beta chain) has a handful of counts. What it binds is not known. V was pared by 2 bases and J by 1 base, with 9 bases between. The CDR3 totals 14 residues. Per the germline V gene, CDR1 is MNHEY and CDR2 is SVGEGT. Researchers prepared the TCRbeta library using unique molecular identifiers, the study reports. One entry per CDR3 protein, called by TCRdb with MiXCR from the PCR reads. Of approximately 490,000 distinct CDR3 sequences listed, about 11% were seen once; the top ten hold around 2%. This sample was included in a study of T-cell reconstitution after alpha-beta-depleted transplantation in children. Findings of the study overall: At around two months after transplant, the alpha-beta T cells were reportedly derived from several hundred expanded clones that came from non-depleted graft cells. By one year post-transplant, T-cell counts and diversity largely arose from T cells that were newly produced.

The rearrangement uses TRBV6-2 or TRBV6-3 and TRBJ2-7; no definite D call. This receptor was identified in a child aged 2-15 years with inherited bone marrow failure, due to receive a stem cell transplant. Sequencing used PBMCs, obtained before TCRalphabeta/CD19-depleted stem cell transplant. CDR3 sequence (DNA): TGTGCCAGCAGTTACCGCAGTAGATCCTACGAGCAGTACTTC. Its translation is CASSYRSRSYEQYF.